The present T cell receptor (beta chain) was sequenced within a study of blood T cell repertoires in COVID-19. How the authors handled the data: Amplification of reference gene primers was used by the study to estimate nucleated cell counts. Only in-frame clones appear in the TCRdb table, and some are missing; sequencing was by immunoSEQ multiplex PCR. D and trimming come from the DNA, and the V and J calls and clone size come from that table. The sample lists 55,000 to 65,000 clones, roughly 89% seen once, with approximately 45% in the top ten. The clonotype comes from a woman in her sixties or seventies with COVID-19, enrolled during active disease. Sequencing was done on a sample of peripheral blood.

CDR3 sequence reads: CASRPTGVNSPLHF. For the CDR3, the DNA is TGTGCCAGCAGACCTACAGGGGTGAATTCACCCCTCCACTTT. The chain recombines TRBV6-2 or TRBV6-3 with TRBJ1-6, with TRBD1 matching over 7 bases. CDR1 is MNHEY and CDR2 is SVGEGT in the germline V gene. This CDR3 region has 14 residues. Trimming cost V 6 bases and J 7 bases; bases outside gene matches: 6.